The 17 T cell receptor beta chains below all came from one sample that was sequenced in a study of cytomegalovirus exposure and HLA in healthy donors (dated 2017 in TCRdb). Library preparation employed the immunoSEQ multiplex PCR assay. For the multiplex PCR, a mixture combining 60 forward primers for TCR Vbeta segments and 13 reverse primers for TCR Jbeta segments was used. TCRdb limited this immuneACCESS table to in-frame rearrangements with V and J called. A share of clones is missing; checked studies link under half to unresolved V genes, and the rest is unexplained. This sample holds 150,000 or so clones; under 85% were observed only once. Clones ranked in the top ten supply 2.5% to 3% of the sample. Specimen: PBMCs. The source of these receptors is a man between 18 and 29 years old in good health and CMV-seronegative.

The chain recombines TRBV11-2 with TRBJ2-1, with 9 bases matching TRBD1. The V gene end was trimmed by 4 bases and the J gene end by 6 bases; junction bases not matched to a gene: 7. Germline lookup yields CDR1 SGHAT and CDR2 FQNNGV. The CDR3 runs to 15 residues. In nucleotides, the CDR3 is TGTGCCAGCAGCTCACCGGGACAGGGAACCAATGAGCAGTTCTTC. Translating it yields CASSSPGQGTNEQFF.

The chain combines TRBV6-6 with TRBJ2-2, with D possibly being TRBD1 (6 bases). V was cut by 6 bases and J by 3 bases, with 14 bases left in between. The germline gives CDR1 MNHNY, CDR2 SVGAGI (reference sequence). The CDR3 spans 15 residues. The CDR3 protein is CASSLRTVDTGELFF. In DNA form, the CDR3 reads TGTGCCAGCAGCCTCCGGACAGTCGACACCGGGGAGCTGTTTTTT.

The chain carries TRBV5-1 and TRBJ2-5; a possible D gene is TRBD2 (6 bases). Germline-derived CDR1 and CDR2 are SGHRS and YFSETQ. CDR3 length: 14 residues. Trimming pared 6 bases from V and 5 bases from J, leaving 17 bases between. The CDR3 protein is CASTPTSSQETQYF. CDR3 DNA sequence: TGCGCCAGCACCCCCACTAGCTCCCAGGAGACCCAGTACTTC. The entire variable domain, with the rest obtained from reference TRBV5-1 and TRBJ2-5, is as follows: KAGVTQTPRYLIKTRGQQVTLSCSPISGHRSVSWYQQTPGQGLQFLFEYFSETQRNKGNFPGRFSGRQFSNSRSEMNVSTLELGDSALYLCASTPTSSQETQYFGPGTRLLVL.

This clone was seen only a few times. The V call is TRBV4-3, the J call TRBJ2-3, with 12 bases that match TRBD2. Germline V gene sequence: CDR1 LGHNA, CDR2 YSLEER. V shed 4 bases, J shed 6 bases, and the junction held 11 bases outside the gene matches. This CDR3 is 17 amino acids long. This CDR3 is CASSPSSGGGVMDTQYF. The CDR3 nucleotides are TGCGCCAGCAGCCCTTCTAGCGGGGGGGGCGTTATGGATACGCAGTATTTT.

The rearrangement uses TRBV5-1 and TRBJ2-5; TRBD1 is a possible D gene (5 bases). CDR1 is SGHRS and CDR2 is YFSETQ in the germline V gene. V dropped 2 bases and J dropped 2 bases, with 10 bases sitting between them. This CDR3 is built from 14 residues. The CDR3 coding sequence is TGCGCCAGCAGCTTTTTGGGGCCTCAAGAGACCCAGTACTTC. Amino acids: CASSFLGPQETQYF.

The J gene is TRBJ2-7, the V gene TRBV2, with 9 bases aligning to TRBD1. Germline V lookup: CDR1 SNHLY, CDR2 FYNNEI. The CDR3 spans 15 residues. V lost 4 bases to trimming and J lost 6 bases; unmatched junction nucleotides: 10. DNA of the CDR3: TGTGCCAGCAGTGGGGACACCGGGACAGGGAGCGAGCAGTACGTC. Translation gives CASSGDTGTGSEQYV.

The V gene is TRBV6-5, the J gene TRBJ1-6; D call uncertain. Germline lookup yields CDR1 MNHEY and CDR2 SVGAGI. V dropped 6 bases and J dropped 7 bases, with 13 bases sitting between them. CDR3 length equals 14 residues. CDR3 protein: CASRTGITNSPLHF. The CDR3 DNA follows: TGTGCCAGCAGGACCGGGATAACCAATTCACCCCTCCACTTT.

As regards this clone: The likely explanation is a read error, given a far larger clone one base away. The chain couples TRBV7-6 to TRBJ1-6, with TRBD1 identical over 8 bases. J gave up 7 bases and V 5 bases, and 1 base lay outside the gene matches. This CDR3 has 13 amino acids. The V gene's germline CDR1 is SGHVS and CDR2 FNYEAQ. The CDR3 DNA sequence: TGTGCCAGCAGCCGGACAGGGAATTCACCCCTCCACTTT. It codes for CASSRTGNSPLHF. The complete variable domain, with remaining parts taken from reference TRBV7-6 and TRBJ1-6, reads GAGVSQSPRYKVTKRGQDVALRCDPISGHVSLYWYRQALGQGPEFLTYFNYEAQQDKSGLPNDRFSAERPEGSISTLTIQRTEQRDSAMYRCASSRTGNSPLHFGNGTRLTVT.

This clone was found a few times. The chain recombines TRBV6-1 with TRBJ1-5; no reliable D call. The V and J ends lost 2 bases and 0 bases respectively, with 14 bases between them. The CDR3 is 17 residues long. Germline CDR1 MNHNS, CDR2 SASEGT. The CDR3 loop reads CASSEIRTDYSNQPQHF. CDR3 bases: TGTGCCAGCAGTGAAATTCGAACAGACTATAGCAATCAGCCCCAGCATTTT.

V and J are TRBV5-6 and TRBJ2-1, with a tentative D call TRBD1 (6 bases). Deletions cut 2 bases from V and 0 bases from J, with 15 bases between. Germline CDR1 is SGHDT and CDR2 is YYEEEE. This CDR3 spans 17 amino acids. The CDR3 DNA is TGTGCCAGCAGCTTCTTCGGGTGGGACATCTCCTACAATGAGCAGTTCTTC. It specifies CASSFFGWDISYNEQFF.

The count of this clone is one. The rearrangement links TRBV7-9 to TRBJ2-7, with D possibly being TRBD1 (7 bases). Germline loops: CDR1 SEHNR, CDR2 FQNEAQ (reference sequence). Trimming took 8 bases from V and 6 from J, leaving 17 bases between them. This CDR3 spans 13 amino acids. CDR3 amino acids: CASGRGPGGEQYV. CDR3 nucleotides: TGTGCCAGCGGCCGGGGGCCAGGGGGCGAGCAGTACGTC.

V usage is TRBV29-1 and J usage is TRBJ1-1, with D possibly being TRBD1 (5 bases). The CDR3 extends over 13 amino acids. V lost 3 bases and J 1 base, leaving 9 bases between the germline ends. CDR1 SQVTM and CDR2 ANQGSEA come from the germline V gene. CDR3 protein: CSVDGRENTEAFF. DNA for the CDR3: TGCAGCGTTGATGGCAGGGAGAACACTGAAGCTTTCTTT.

CDR3 protein: CASSPWLRRDRGETF. Written as DNA, the CDR3 is TGCGCCAGCAGCCCCTGGCTGAGAAGGGACAGGGGGGAGACCTTC. V is TRBV4-1 and J is TRBJ1-2; 11 nucleotides align to TRBD1. There are 15 residues in the CDR3. The V gene's germline CDR1 is MGHRA and CDR2 YSYEKL. With V trimmed by 4 bases and J by 14 bases, 15 bases remained unmatched.

This clone was seen a handful of times. This sequence joins TRBV5-1 and TRBJ2-5, with D possibly being TRBD1 (6 bases). Near its end, the DNA agrees better with TRBJ2-7, so the J call may be wrong. CDR1 and CDR2 from the germline V gene are SGHRS and YFSETQ. This CDR3 has 16 amino acids. The DNA for the CDR3 is TGCGCCAGCAGCTGGACCCCCGCAGGGGCAACGTACGAGCAGTACTTC. As protein: CASSWTPAGATYEQYF.

This chain links TRBV5-1 with TRBJ1-1; D is unclear. V lost 4 bases and J lost 1, with 11 bases in between. The germline gives CDR1 SGHRS, CDR2 YFSETQ. CDR3 length equals 14 residues. CDR3 amino acids: CASSPIPPNTEAFF. CDR3 DNA: TGCGCCAGCAGCCCCATTCCCCCGAACACTGAAGCTTTCTTT.

The chain links TRBV10-3 to TRBJ1-5; 9 positions agree with TRBD1. Germline CDR1 ENHRY, CDR2 SYGVKD. The CDR3 extends over 13 amino acids. V lost 11 bases and J lost 3; bases outside the gene matches: 5. The CDR3 DNA sequence: TGTGCCTGCCGGACAGGGGCCAATCAGCCCCAGCATTTT. It codes for CACRTGANQPQHF.

This rearrangement joins TRBV10-3 to TRBJ1-5; D is unresolved. Trimming removed 8 bases from V and 1 base from J, with 12 bases in between. The CDR3 totals 14 residues. Germline CDR1 ENHRY, CDR2 SYGVKD. The DNA of the CDR3 is TGTGCCATCGGCGCTACCGGGAGCAATCAGCCCCAGCATTTT. Translated, it gives CAIGATGSNQPQHF.